Sample share makes the clone carrying this T cell receptor (beta chain) medium-sized. Its antigen is unknown. The data stem from a study of spatial heterogeneity in lung cancer. Study in general: In raw reads, more than 8.5 appearances on average were recorded for each unique TCR and UMI combination.

Time point in this sample: sample taken at primary tumor resection. The authors sequenced whole RNA from tumor, nontumor lung or frozen PBMC without sorting. The CDR3 has 14 residues. Looked up from germline, CDR1 is SGHVS and CDR2 is FQNEAQ. V was pared by 2 bases and J by 4 bases, with 11 bases between. In TCRdb, the 5' RACE reads were re-called with MiXCR into one record per CDR3 protein. The sample shows approximately 3,100 distinct CDR3 sequences, roughly 3.3% of them seen only once. Study-wide points: Coverage of tumor T cells was estimated at roughly 7% for alpha chains and approximately 12% for beta chains. Within tumors, counts of expanded alpha and beta TCRs tracked tumor mutation counts.

This receptor was taken from a male donor with early-stage non-small cell lung cancer. The sample consisted of lung tumor tissue, taken at surgery. The gene calls are TRBV7-8 and TRBJ2-5; possibly TRBD1 for D (6 bases). CDR3 coding DNA: TGTGCCAGCAGCTTACGTGGCAGGGGAGAGACCCAGTACTTC. It yields the protein CASSLRGRGETQYF.